This T cell receptor (beta chain) emerged from a study of blood T cells in healthy people across ages. In this sample, this clonotype turned up a few times. The CDR3 contains 15 residues. Germline loops: CDR1 MNHEY, CDR2 SMNVEV (reference sequence). Then a second PCR, running roughly 7 to 11 cycles, was carried out with a sample-barcoded 5' primer and a J-beta primer mix. In TCRdb, the 5' RACE reads were re-called with MiXCR into one record per CDR3 protein. This table holds more than 650,000 distinct CDR3 sequences, about 55% found once. This sequence originates from a man older than 75 in good health. The V call is TRBV27, the J call TRBJ2-5; TRBD2 agrees at 9 bases. Near its end, the DNA agrees better with TRBJ2-7, so the J call may be wrong. Sequencing was carried out using blood. CDR3 in amino acids: CASSFAGGFVYEQYF. Written as DNA, the CDR3 is TGTGCCAGCAGTTTTGCGGGAGGGTTCGTTTACGAGCAGTACTTC.